The present entry profiles one TCR beta chain with its context. The antigen is undetermined. The data were taken from a study of cytomegalovirus exposure and HLA in healthy donors. Amplification used 60 Vbeta primers and 13 Jbeta primers. The method was immunoSEQ multiplex PCR; TCRdb's version includes in-frame clones alone and lacks a portion of them. The sample lists 120,000 to 150,000 clones; roughly 66% were seen once. Study conclusions and caveats: Most CMV-associated TCR beta chains were later found to appear HLA-restricted. In a later analysis, a missense DCLRE1C variant was linked to TCR beta V- and J-gene trimming. Prediction of most subjects' HLA-A and HLA-B alleles by TCR beta sequences was reportedly accurate. The presence/absence work took it that sequencing depth was about the same across donors.

Trimming cost V 5 bases and J 0 bases, with 12 bases left between them. Per germline, CDR1 SGHTA and CDR2 FQGNSA. This CDR3 has 15 amino acids. This sequence originates from a woman aged 60 to 75 in good health and CMV-seronegative. V and J are TRBV7-2 and TRBJ2-3; D perhaps matches TRBD2 (6 bases). Sequences were obtained from PBMCs. The CDR3 nucleotides read TGTGCCAGCAGCCGGGACTTCGCTAGCACAGATACGCAGTATTTT. Translating it yields CASSRDFASTDTQYF.